Given below is one T cell receptor (beta chain) in context. This entry comes from a study of blood T cell repertoires in COVID-19. Study information: The study drew acute and convalescent COVID-19 samples from the United States, Italy and Spain. PBMCs, B-cell-depleted T cells, or T cells provided the cDNA or gDNA that made up the material.

Between the trimmed V and J ends, which lost 0 bases and 3 bases, there was a span of 21 bases. Germline loops: CDR1 SGHRS, CDR2 YFSETQ. The CDR3 extends over 18 amino acids. Original methodology: Estimates of nucleated cell counts were drawn from the amplification of reference gene primers. Using immunoSEQ multiplex PCR, the repertoire was profiled, and TCRdb retains in-frame clones only, with some absent. From that table come the V and J calls and clone size; the DNA was used to work out D and trimming. The table shows roughly 230,000 clones, with approximately 86% occurring only once. This chain links TRBV5-1 with TRBJ1-2; maybe TRBD1 (5 bases). Sequencing was carried out using peripheral blood. The source is a human donor in a cohort sampled during active COVID-19. The CDR3 sequence is CASSLVPGGSREDYGYTF. CDR3 bases: TGCGCCAGCAGCTTGGTTCCTGGGGGGTCCCGGGAGGACTATGGCTACACCTTC.